The rows below give T cell receptor beta chains drawn from one sample of a study of post-analysis software for immune sequencing data. TCRdb re-called the PCR reads with MiXCR, one entry per CDR3 protein. The sample carries roughly 400,000 distinct CDR3 sequences, 35% to 45% recorded once. The specimen sequenced was blood. The receptors originated from a girl aged 2 to 9 with multiple sclerosis. The CDR3 runs from the conserved cysteine through the conserved F or W. The D gene is left open where the match is weak. Clone size is not always given. Where it is, it says once, few, many or a class for expanded clones.

abundance: -; v_gene: TRBV7-6; j_gene: TRBJ2-7; d_gene: TRBD2; CDR3aa: CASSLAIGGSFYEQYF; CDR3nt: TGTGCCAGCAGCTTAGCAATTGGCGGGAGCTTCTACGAGCAGTACTTC
abundance: few; v_gene: TRBV9; j_gene: TRBJ1-2; d_gene: -; CDR3aa: CASSPMEGRDGYTF; CDR3nt: TGTGCCAGCAGCCCGATGGAGGGGAGGGATGGCTACACCTTC
abundance: few; v_gene: TRBV10-3; j_gene: TRBJ2-3; d_gene: -; CDR3aa: CASRPGTPTDTQYF; CDR3nt: TGTGCCAGCCGACCCGGGACCCCCACAGATACGCAGTATTTT
abundance: once; v_gene: TRBV6-2/TRBV6-3; j_gene: TRBJ1-4; d_gene: -; CDR3aa: CASTDRPATNEKLFF; CDR3nt: TGTGCCAGCACCGATAGACCCGCAACTAATGAAAAACTGTTTTTT
abundance: -; v_gene: TRBV20-1; j_gene: TRBJ2-7; d_gene: TRBD1; CDR3aa: CSALDRGGSYEQYF; CDR3nt: TGCAGTGCTCTGGACAGGGGGGGCTCCTACGAGCAGTACTTC
abundance: once; v_gene: TRBV3-1; j_gene: TRBJ2-3; d_gene: TRBD2; CDR3aa: CASSPGLAGVYTQYF; CDR3nt: TGTGCCAGCAGCCCAGGACTAGCGGGAGTCTATACGCAGTATTTT
abundance: -; v_gene: TRBV5-1; j_gene: TRBJ1-1; d_gene: -; CDR3aa: CASSLNYAGVNTEAFF; CDR3nt: TGCGCCAGCAGCTTGAATTATGCAGGAGTAAACACTGAAGCTTTCTTT
abundance: few; v_gene: TRBV27; j_gene: TRBJ2-1; d_gene: TRBD1; CDR3aa: CASSSAPTTGPNEQFF; CDR3nt: TGTGCCAGCAGTTCAGCCCCCACGACAGGGCCCAATGAGCAGTTCTTC
abundance: few; v_gene: TRBV11-2; j_gene: TRBJ1-6; d_gene: -; CDR3aa: CASSLAVGGYNSPLHF; CDR3nt: TGTGCCAGCAGCTTAGCAGTAGGGGGCTATAATTCACCCCTCCACTTT
abundance: -; v_gene: TRBV10-3; j_gene: TRBJ2-7; d_gene: TRBD1; CDR3aa: CAISESATGGWYEQYF; CDR3nt: TGTGCCATCAGTGAGAGTGCAACAGGGGGATGGTACGAGCAGTACTTC
abundance: many; v_gene: TRBV10-1; j_gene: TRBJ2-7; d_gene: -; CDR3aa: CASSESRVGEQYF; CDR3nt: TGCGCCAGCAGTGAGTCCAGGGTTGGGGAGCAGTACTTC
abundance: once; v_gene: TRBV18; j_gene: TRBJ1-1; d_gene: -; CDR3aa: CASSPSLGNTEAFF; CDR3nt: TGTGCCAGCTCACCTTCTCTCGGGAACACTGAAGCTTTCTTT
abundance: few; v_gene: TRBV9; j_gene: TRBJ1-2; d_gene: TRBD1; CDR3aa: CASQKTQGAHGYTF; CDR3nt: TGTGCCAGCCAAAAGACGCAGGGGGCTCATGGCTACACCTTC
abundance: once; v_gene: TRBV6-2/TRBV6-3; j_gene: TRBJ2-1; d_gene: -; CDR3aa: CASSYWSHDEQFF; CDR3nt: TGTGCCAGCAGTTACTGGTCGCACGATGAGCAGTTCTTC
abundance: -; v_gene: TRBV12-3/TRBV12-4; j_gene: TRBJ2-3; d_gene: -; CDR3aa: CASRSGTDGTDTQYF; CDR3nt: TGTGCCAGCAGGTCCGGGACCGACGGCACAGATACGCAGTATTTT
abundance: few; v_gene: TRBV6-2/TRBV6-3; j_gene: TRBJ1-5; d_gene: -; CDR3aa: CASSWQGVGQPQHF; CDR3nt: TGTGCCAGCAGTTGGCAAGGGGTAGGGCAGCCCCAGCATTTT
abundance: -; v_gene: TRBV7-8; j_gene: TRBJ2-6; d_gene: TRBD1; CDR3aa: CASTRDRTPNVLTF; CDR3nt: TGTGCCAGCACCAGGGACAGGACTCCCAACGTCCTGACTTTC
abundance: -; v_gene: TRBV7-6; j_gene: TRBJ2-5; d_gene: -; CDR3aa: CASSLVSYSGETQYF; CDR3nt: TGTGCCAGCAGCTTAGTCTCTTATTCCGGGGAGACCCAGTACTTC
abundance: many; v_gene: TRBV29-1; j_gene: TRBJ2-4; d_gene: -; CDR3aa: CSVERFGDDIQYF; CDR3nt: TGCAGCGTTGAGAGGTTCGGGGACGACATTCAGTACTTC
abundance: -; v_gene: TRBV27; j_gene: TRBJ2-1; d_gene: TRBD2; CDR3aa: CARGGRTPSSYNEQFF; CDR3nt: TGTGCCAGGGGCGGGAGGACCCCAAGCTCCTACAATGAGCAGTTCTTC
abundance: -; v_gene: TRBV12-5; j_gene: TRBJ2-1; d_gene: -; CDR3aa: CASGRNDRYEQFF; CDR3nt: TGTGCTAGTGGCCGAAATGACCGATATGAGCAGTTCTTC
abundance: -; v_gene: TRBV12-3/TRBV12-4; j_gene: TRBJ2-7; d_gene: -; CDR3aa: CASSRTVPYEQYF; CDR3nt: TGTGCCAGCAGTAGGACAGTTCCCTACGAGCAGTACTTC
abundance: -; v_gene: TRBV15; j_gene: TRBJ2-5; d_gene: TRBD2; CDR3aa: CATSSSGRARETQYF; CDR3nt: TGTGCCACCAGCAGTAGCGGGAGGGCGCGGGAGACCCAGTACTTC
abundance: -; v_gene: TRBV9; j_gene: TRBJ2-7; d_gene: TRBD2; CDR3aa: CASSVGLAGDEQYF; CDR3nt: TGTGCCAGCAGCGTAGGTCTAGCGGGAGACGAGCAGTACTTC
abundance: -; v_gene: TRBV4-2; j_gene: TRBJ1-6; d_gene: -; CDR3aa: CASSRAQDSPLHF; CDR3nt: TGTGCCAGCAGCCGCGCACAGGATTCACCCCTCCACTTT
abundance: -; v_gene: TRBV29-1; j_gene: TRBJ2-7; d_gene: -; CDR3aa: CSALKGDEPYEQYF; CDR3nt: TGCAGCGCCCTTAAAGGAGATGAACCCTACGAGCAGTACTTC
abundance: -; v_gene: TRBV29-1; j_gene: TRBJ2-7; d_gene: TRBD1; CDR3aa: CSVDPTGGEQYF; CDR3nt: TGCAGCGTTGACCCGACAGGGGGCGAGCAGTACTTC
abundance: -; v_gene: TRBV5-5; j_gene: TRBJ1-4; d_gene: -; CDR3aa: CASSLGTVTTNEKLFF; CDR3nt: TGTGCCAGCAGCTTGGGGACAGTTACAACTAATGAAAAACTGTTTTTT
abundance: -; v_gene: TRBV6-5; j_gene: TRBJ1-2; d_gene: -; CDR3aa: CASSYSSGPLGGYTF; CDR3nt: TGTGCCAGCAGTTACTCGAGCGGACCCCTAGGAGGCTACACCTTC
abundance: -; v_gene: TRBV7-6; j_gene: TRBJ2-5; d_gene: -; CDR3aa: CASSPPVRGLKETQYF; CDR3nt: TGTGCCAGCAGCCCCCCTGTCCGAGGACTTAAAGAGACCCAGTACTTC
abundance: -; v_gene: TRBV7-9; j_gene: TRBJ2-3; d_gene: -; CDR3aa: CASSSLPTGQDTQDF; CDR3nt: TGTGCCAGCAGCTCCCTCCCCACAGGGCAAGATACGCAGGATTTT
abundance: -; v_gene: TRBV7-3; j_gene: TRBJ2-1; d_gene: -; CDR3aa: CASSLRRAPYNEQFF; CDR3nt: TGTGCCAGCAGCCTCAGGAGGGCCCCCTACAATGAGCAGTTCTTC
abundance: -; v_gene: TRBV7-2; j_gene: TRBJ2-1; d_gene: TRBD2; CDR3aa: CASSWTSGDPNYNEQFF; CDR3nt: TGTGCCAGCAGCTGGACTAGCGGGGACCCCAACTACAATGAGCAGTTCTTC
abundance: -; v_gene: TRBV20-1; j_gene: TRBJ2-2; d_gene: TRBD1; CDR3aa: CSAATGVRVTGELFF; CDR3nt: TGCAGTGCCGCTACAGGGGTTAGAGTCACCGGGGAGCTGTTTTTT
abundance: few; v_gene: TRBV12-3/TRBV12-4; j_gene: TRBJ1-1; d_gene: TRBD1; CDR3aa: CASSPQGDSSAFF; CDR3nt: TGTGCCAGCAGTCCGCAAGGGGACAGTTCAGCTTTCTTT
abundance: -; v_gene: TRBV12-3/TRBV12-4; j_gene: TRBJ2-3; d_gene: -; CDR3aa: CASSLEETDTQYF; CDR3nt: TGTGCCAGCAGTTTGGAGGAAACAGATACGCAGTATTTT
abundance: -; v_gene: TRBV29-1; j_gene: TRBJ2-1; d_gene: -; CDR3aa: CSVDRVDYNEQFF; CDR3nt: TGCAGCGTTGACCGGGTAGACTACAATGAGCAGTTCTTC
abundance: -; v_gene: TRBV20-1; j_gene: TRBJ1-4; d_gene: TRBD1; CDR3aa: CSARDQGQVNEKLFF; CDR3nt: TGCAGTGCTAGAGATCAGGGACAGGTGAATGAAAAACTGTTTTTT
abundance: few; v_gene: TRBV11-2; j_gene: TRBJ2-5; d_gene: -; CDR3aa: CASSFTRRETQYF; CDR3nt: TGTGCCAGCAGTTTCACGAGGAGGGAGACCCAGTACTTC
abundance: -; v_gene: TRBV6-5; j_gene: TRBJ2-3; d_gene: -; CDR3aa: CASSNQGTPIVTDTQYF; CDR3nt: TGTGCCAGCAGTAACCAGGGGACACCCATTGTCACAGATACGCAGTATTTT
abundance: -; v_gene: TRBV5-1; j_gene: TRBJ2-5; d_gene: TRBD2; CDR3aa: CASRLAGAFRETQYF; CDR3nt: TGCGCCAGCCGGCTAGCGGGGGCCTTTAGGGAGACCCAGTACTTC
abundance: -; v_gene: TRBV12-3/TRBV12-4; j_gene: TRBJ1-2; d_gene: -; CDR3aa: CASSRGTPGGNTF; CDR3nt: TGTGCCAGCAGCCGAGGGACCCCGGGTGGGAACACCTTC
abundance: few; v_gene: TRBV29-1; j_gene: TRBJ2-5; d_gene: TRBD1; CDR3aa: CSVDTGVWETQYF; CDR3nt: TGCAGCGTTGATACAGGGGTCTGGGAGACCCAGTACTTC
abundance: few; v_gene: TRBV7-9; j_gene: TRBJ2-1; d_gene: -; CDR3aa: CASSLVHGYNEQFF; CDR3nt: TGTGCCAGCAGCTTAGTCCACGGATACAATGAGCAGTTCTTC
abundance: -; v_gene: TRBV28; j_gene: TRBJ1-5; d_gene: TRBD1; CDR3aa: CASSLNGQGAFNQPQHF; CDR3nt: TGTGCCAGCAGTTTAAACGGACAGGGGGCCTTCAATCAGCCCCAGCATTTT
abundance: -; v_gene: TRBV7-2; j_gene: TRBJ2-1; d_gene: -; CDR3aa: CASSVQPVYNEQFF; CDR3nt: TGTGCCAGCAGCGTCCAGCCGGTCTACAATGAGCAGTTCTTC
abundance: few; v_gene: TRBV9; j_gene: TRBJ2-1; d_gene: TRBD2; CDR3aa: CASSVSASGERSYNEQFF; CDR3nt: TGTGCCAGCAGCGTATCGGCTAGCGGGGAGCGATCCTACAATGAGCAGTTCTTC
abundance: few; v_gene: TRBV10-2; j_gene: TRBJ2-1; d_gene: TRBD2; CDR3aa: CASSDPSGGHNEQFF; CDR3nt: TGCGCCAGCAGTGACCCTAGCGGGGGGCACAATGAGCAGTTCTTC
abundance: -; v_gene: TRBV28; j_gene: TRBJ2-5; d_gene: -; CDR3aa: CATFPRGRETQYF; CDR3nt: TGTGCCACCTTTCCCCGGGGCAGGGAGACCCAGTACTTC
abundance: few; v_gene: TRBV4-2; j_gene: TRBJ2-5; d_gene: TRBD2; CDR3aa: CASSQEEGLAPSGETQYF; CDR3nt: TGTGCCAGCAGCCAAGAAGAGGGACTAGCGCCGAGCGGGGAGACCCAGTACTTC
abundance: -; v_gene: TRBV6-5; j_gene: TRBJ2-1; d_gene: TRBD2; CDR3aa: CASSYGGAGAGIYEQFF; CDR3nt: TGTGCCAGCAGTTATGGGGGAGCGGGGGCCGGAATCTATGAGCAGTTCTTC
abundance: -; v_gene: TRBV4-1; j_gene: TRBJ2-6; d_gene: -; CDR3aa: CASSRETGSGANVLTF; CDR3nt: TGCGCCAGCAGCCGCGAGACAGGCTCTGGGGCCAACGTCCTGACTTTC